These 3 T cell receptor beta chains share one sample of origin, sequenced in a study of blood T cell repertoires in COVID-19. Assay used: immunoSEQ multiplex PCR; TCRdb lists only in-frame clones, some missing. The sample records 200,000 to 250,000 clones, around nine tenths being singletons. The sequencing input was peripheral blood. These receptors all stem from a woman aged 70-85 years with active or convalescent COVID-19.

The DNA of the CDR3 is TGTGCCAGCAGCGATGACAGGGAAGGAAACACTGAAGCTTTCTTT. Amino acid sequence: CASSDDREGNTEAFF. The rearrangement uses TRBV27 and TRBJ1-1, with TRBD1 matching over 7 bases. Trimming removed 6 bases from V and 2 bases from J; junction bases left unmatched: 9. CDR1 is MNHEY and CDR2 is SMNVEV in the germline V gene (reference sequence). CDR3 length: 15 amino acids.

The V gene is TRBV7-2, the J gene TRBJ1-4; no clear D. CDR1 and CDR2 from the germline V gene are SGHTA and FQGNSA. The CDR3 is made up of 12 amino acids. The V and J ends lost 3 bases and 12 bases respectively, with 11 bases between them. The DNA for the CDR3 is TGTGCCAGCAGCTTGCTGAGCGAGGAACTGTTTTTT. Amino acids: CASSLLSEELFF.

The chain employs TRBV28 and TRBJ1-2, with D possibly TRBD1 on 5 matching bases. V lost 6 bases, J lost 5 bases, and 7 bases lay in between. Germline V gene data show CDR1 as MDHEN and CDR2 as SYDVKM. This CDR3 contains 11 residues. The CDR3 DNA follows: TGTGCCAGCAGGGGGCATTATGGCTACACCTTC. Its translation is CASRGHYGYTF.